This passage covers 23 T cell receptor beta chains from one sample sequenced in a study of cytomegalovirus exposure and HLA in healthy donors. The method was immunoSEQ multiplex PCR; TCRdb's version includes in-frame clones alone and lacks a portion of them. There are 200,000 to 250,000 clones in the sample; roughly 87% occur only once, and around 11% lies in the top ten. Input material: PBMCs. The source of these receptors is a man in his late teens or twenties in good health and CMV-seropositive.

This chain connects TRBV27 to TRBJ2-7; D not resolved. The CDR3 loop spans 14 amino acids. Trimming took 5 bases from V and 5 from J, leaving 16 bases between them. Looked up from germline, CDR1 is MNHEY and CDR2 is SMNVEV (reference sequence). The CDR3 loop is CASSPLGPGHEQYF. The CDR3 nucleotides are TGTGCCAGCAGTCCCCTAGGCCCTGGGCACGAGCAGTACTTC.

The rearrangement uses TRBV10-1 and TRBJ2-5; D might be TRBD2 (5 bases). Germline V gene data show CDR1 as WNHNN and CDR2 as SYGVQD (reference sequence). V shed 4 bases and J shed 0 bases, with 9 bases lying between them. The CDR3 runs to 14 residues. The CDR3 region is CASSGTGYQETQYF. The CDR3 region has the DNA TGCGCCAGCAGTGGAACGGGATACCAAGAGACCCAGTACTTC.

This chain uses TRBV7-9 with TRBJ2-3; the D gene is possibly TRBD2 (6 bases). Per the germline V gene, CDR1 is SEHNR and CDR2 is FQNEAQ (reference sequence). The CDR3 covers 17 residues. V was clipped by 1 base and J by 2 bases, with 16 bases between them. The CDR3, as DNA: TGTGCCAGCAGCTTAGTGATTGCGGGGCTAATCACAGATACGCAGTATTTT. This sequence encodes CASSLVIAGLITDTQYF.

This sequence joins TRBV19 and TRBJ1-1, with unresolved D. The CDR3 runs 16 residues. Trimming removed 5 bases from V and 1 base from J, with 17 bases in between. Germline V gives CDR1 LNHDA, CDR2 SQIVND (reference sequence). CDR3 residues: CASSEWSATTNTEAFF. CDR3 nucleotide sequence: TGTGCCAGTAGTGAATGGTCCGCAACCACGAACACTGAAGCTTTCTTT.

The chain is built from TRBV6-6 and TRBJ1-5, with 8 nucleotides matching TRBD1. CDR1 and CDR2 (germline): MNHNY, SVGAGI (reference sequence). The CDR3 is made up of 16 amino acids. V gave up 6 bases and J gave up 2 bases; unmatched junction bases: 9. The CDR3 bases are TGTGCCAGCAGGAAACTCGGACAGGGACGCAATCAGCCCCAGCATTTT. Protein: CASRKLGQGRNQPQHF.

This chain connects TRBV15 to TRBJ2-7, with D possibly matching TRBD1 (5 bases). Trimming pared 0 bases from V and 4 bases from J, leaving 7 bases between. The CDR3 consists of 13 residues. Looked up from germline, CDR1 is LNHNV and CDR2 is YYDKDF (reference sequence). The CDR3 here is CATSREKGYEQYF. CDR3 nucleotide sequence: TGTGCCACCAGCAGAGAGAAGGGGTACGAGCAGTACTTC. The full variable domain, its missing parts supplied by reference TRBV15 and TRBJ2-7, is DAMVIQNPRYQVTQFGKPVTLSCSQTLNHNVMYWYQQKSSQAPKLLFHYYDKDFNNEADTPDNFQSRRPNTSFCFLDIRSPGLGDTAMYLCATSREKGYEQYFGPGTRLTVT.

The chain is built from TRBV18 and TRBJ1-2; 9 positions match TRBD1. There are 15 residues in the CDR3. Germline loops: CDR1 KGHSH, CDR2 LQKENI. The J segment lost 6 bases and the V segment lost 6 bases, leaving 11 bases of the junction unmatched. CDR3 amino acids: CASSYSGTGPNGYTF. CDR3 nucleotides: TGTGCCAGCTCGTACTCCGGGACAGGGCCCAATGGCTACACCTTC.

The rearrangement joins TRBV29-1 to TRBJ2-1, with D uncertain. This CDR3 spans 14 amino acids. In germline, CDR1 is SQVTM, CDR2 ANQGSEA. Trimming pared 4 bases from V and 4 bases from J, leaving 14 bases between. CDR3 DNA: TGCAGCGTTGTTTATGGTAGAGGTTACAATGAGCAGTTCTTC. It codes for CSVVYGRGYNEQFF.

The chain carries TRBV25-1 and TRBJ2-7, with 7 nucleotides matching TRBD1. With V trimmed by 8 bases and J by 0 bases, 4 bases remained unmatched. Germline V lookup: CDR1 MGHDK, CDR2 SYGVNS. This CDR3 has 13 amino acids. The CDR3 nucleotides are TGTGCCAGCCAGACAGGGAGCTCCTACGAGCAGTACTTC. This gives the protein CASQTGSSYEQYF.

In regard to this clone: A junction boundary mismatches the germline segment, possibly from a read error. V usage is TRBV29-1 and J usage is TRBJ2-2; 9 nucleotides line up with TRBD2. This CDR3 has 14 amino acids. Looked up from germline, CDR1 is SQVTM and CDR2 is ANQGSEA. The CDR3 sequence: CSVELAGNSGELFF. The DNA for the CDR3 is TGCAGCGTTGAACTAGCGGGAAACAGCGGGGAGCTGTTTTTT.

This chain connects TRBV7-8 to TRBJ1-1; D perhaps matches TRBD1 (6 bases). With 5 bases removed from V and 1 base from J, the gap between germline ends came to 14 bases. The germline CDR1 and CDR2 sequences are SGHVS and FQNEAQ. The CDR3 runs 15 residues. The CDR3 loop reads CASSRSRTENTEAFF. CDR3 sequence (DNA): TGTGCCAGCAGCCGCAGTCGGACAGAGAACACTGAAGCTTTCTTT. Using reference TRBV7-8 and TRBJ1-1 for the parts outside the CDR3, the full variable domain is GAGVSQSPRYKVAKRGQDVALRCDPISGHVSLFWYQQALGQGPEFLTYFQNEAQLDKSGLPSDRFFAERPEGSVSTLKIQRTQQEDSAVYLCASSRSRTENTEAFFGQGTRLTVV.

The chain joins TRBV5-1 to TRBJ1-4, with 9 bases fitting TRBD1. Unmatched junction bases numbered 10, after V lost 5 bases and J lost 5 bases. The length of the CDR3 is 16 residues. From germline, CDR1 is SGHRS and CDR2 YFSETQ. The CDR3 sequence: CASREPTGGNNEKLFF. In nucleotides, the CDR3 is TGCGCCAGCAGAGAGCCGACAGGGGGTAACAATGAAAAACTGTTTTTT. Filled out from reference TRBV5-1 and TRBJ1-4, the complete variable domain reads KAGVTQTPRYLIKTRGQQVTLSCSPISGHRSVSWYQQTPGQGLQFLFEYFSETQRNKGNFPGRFSGRQFSNSRSEMNVSTLELGDSALYLCASREPTGGNNEKLFFGSGTQLSVL.

The V call is TRBV7-3, the J call TRBJ2-1; D could derive from TRBD1 or TRBD2 (5 bases each). The CDR3 covers 15 residues. Germline CDR1 reads SGHTA; CDR2 reads FQGTGA. Deletions cut 3 bases from V and 1 base from J, with 10 bases between. In nucleotides, the CDR3 is TGTGCCAGCAGCTTGGGGGTAGGGTCCTACAATGAGCAGTTCTTC. Encoded protein: CASSLGVGSYNEQFF.

The chain couples TRBV5-6 to TRBJ2-7, with 11 bases that match TRBD1. The V gene end was trimmed by 4 bases and the J gene end by 2 bases; junction bases not matched to a gene: 5. Germline V gene sequence: CDR1 SGHDT, CDR2 YYEEEE. This CDR3 has 15 residues. The CDR3 DNA is TGTGCCAGCAGCCGGGTGGGACAGGGGGCCTACGAGCAGTACTTC. This gives the protein CASSRVGQGAYEQYF. The variable domain in full, completed from reference TRBV5-6 and TRBJ2-7, reads DAGVTQSPTHLIKTRGQQVTLRCSPKSGHDTVSWYQQALGQGPQFIFQYYEEEERQRGNFPDRFSGHQFPNYSSELNVNALLLGDSALYLCASSRVGQGAYEQYFGPGTRLTVT.

This chain uses TRBV19 with TRBJ2-7; D perhaps matches TRBD2 (6 bases). The CDR3 covers 13 residues. V was clipped by 10 bases and J by 4 bases, with 17 bases between them. Germline loops: CDR1 LNHDA, CDR2 SQIVND (reference sequence). The CDR3, as DNA: TGTGCCACCCGGAAGGGAGGAGTTTACGAGCAGTACTTC. Translated, it gives CATRKGGVYEQYF.

The table lists this clone with a few counts. The gene calls are TRBV27 and TRBJ1-2, with a possible D match to TRBD1 (6 bases). CDR3 length: 14 amino acids. Trimming shortened V by 0 bases and J by 5 bases, and 10 bases separated the two germline ends. Germline V CDR1 and CDR2: MNHEY, SMNVEV (reference sequence). The CDR3 nucleotides are TGTGCCAGCAGTTTATCTCCCAGGGGTTATGGCTACACCTTC. This encodes CASSLSPRGYGYTF.

This chain joins TRBV5-1 and TRBJ1-2; 9 nucleotides line up with TRBD1. The CDR3 totals 16 residues. V lost 4 bases, J lost 8 bases, and 15 bases stayed unmatched. Germline V gene sequence: CDR1 SGHRS, CDR2 YFSETQ. The CDR3 here is CASSPDSGTGFGGYTF. Here the CDR3 DNA reads TGCGCCAGCAGCCCAGACTCCGGGACAGGGTTCGGAGGCTACACCTTC. The full variable domain, in which reference TRBV5-1 and TRBJ1-2 provide the parts outside the CDR3, is KAGVTQTPRYLIKTRGQQVTLSCSPISGHRSVSWYQQTPGQGLQFLFEYFSETQRNKGNFPGRFSGRQFSNSRSEMNVSTLELGDSALYLCASSPDSGTGFGGYTFGSGTRLTVV.

This chain connects TRBV9 to TRBJ2-5, with D uncertain. With 4 bases removed from V and 1 base from J, the gap between germline ends came to 11 bases. The CDR3 covers 14 residues. CDR1 and CDR2 from the germline V gene are SGDLS and YYNGEE. The CDR3 here is CASSSGPIQETQYF. CDR3 DNA: TGTGCCAGCAGCTCCGGACCGATCCAAGAGACCCAGTACTTC.

The V call is TRBV2, the J call TRBJ1-2; the match to TRBD1 covers 9 bases. After removal of 6 bases from V and 8 bases from J, the junction contained 7 bases not matched to a gene. CDR3 length equals 13 residues. Per germline, CDR1 SNHLY and CDR2 FYNNEI. CDR3 coding DNA: TGTGCCAGCAGGCCGGGGACAGGGCGAGGCTACACCTTC. Translated: CASRPGTGRGYTF.

Only one count was recorded for this clone. The gene calls are TRBV29-1 and TRBJ2-1; unclear D gene. The germline V and J ends were trimmed by 0 bases and 5 bases, with 17 bases remaining between them. The germline gives CDR1 SQVTM, CDR2 ANQGSEA. The CDR3 loop spans 16 amino acids. The CDR3 region is CSVEDNRARDDNEQFF. CDR3 nucleotides: TGCAGCGTTGAAGACAACCGGGCCCGCGACGACAATGAGCAGTTCTTC.

V gene TRBV5-1 combines with J gene TRBJ2-2; maybe TRBD2 (5 bases). This CDR3 has 15 amino acids. V shed 1 base and J shed 3 bases, with 10 bases lying between them. From germline, CDR1 is SGHRS and CDR2 YFSETQ. The CDR3 is CASSLRVGDTGELFF. Here the CDR3 DNA reads TGCGCCAGCAGCTTGAGGGTCGGGGACACCGGGGAGCTGTTTTTT.

The genes are TRBV23-1 and TRBJ2-6, with D unresolved. TRBV23-1 is classed as an ORF, of uncertain function. V lost 1 base and J 9 bases, leaving 7 bases between the germline ends. The CDR3 sequence is 13 residues long. The DNA of the CDR3 is TGCGCCAGCAGTCAATACAGCCACAACGTCCTGACTTTC. Translating gives CASSQYSHNVLTF.

This sequence joins TRBV5-6 and TRBJ2-1; the D gene could be TRBD1 or TRBD2 (5 bases each). Trimming took off 4 bases at V and 6 bases at J, with 20 bases between the two ends. CDR1 SGHDT and CDR2 YYEEEE come from the germline V gene. This CDR3 contains 16 residues. The CDR3 protein is CASSPRMGPRGNEQFF. CDR3 nucleotides: TGTGCCAGCAGCCCCCGAATGGGACCCCGGGGCAATGAGCAGTTCTTC.